The 17 T cell receptor beta chains below come from one sample, sequenced in a study of long-term antiretroviral therapy in people with HIV. The run of the v3.0 immunoSEQ assay was at survey level. This table comes from immunoSEQ multiplex PCR, and its TCRdb copy is limited to in-frame clones, with some not included. Seen here are some 30,000 clones, approximately 85% observed once, and the top ten hold around 4.4%. This material consisted of unsorted PBMCs, taken approximately 3.5 years after starting antiretroviral therapy. All receptors derive from a man between 18 and 29 years old with HIV.

This sequence joins TRBV4-3 and TRBJ1-1, with TRBD1 identical over 7 bases. V lost 0 bases to trimming and J lost 4 bases; unmatched junction nucleotides: 8. This CDR3 spans 16 amino acids. Germline CDR1 reads LGHNA; CDR2 reads YSLEER. CDR3 sequence: CASSQEGATGSTEAFF. For the CDR3, the DNA is TGCGCCAGCAGCCAAGAAGGAGCGACAGGGAGCACTGAAGCTTTCTTT.

The V and J genes are TRBV5-1 and TRBJ1-2; 8 nucleotides align to TRBD1. Germline values: CDR1 SGHRS, CDR2 YFSETQ. This CDR3 has 15 residues. Losses at the gene ends were 4 bases for V and 6 bases for J; bases not matched to a gene: 11. CDR3: CASSAGQGGVDGYTF. The CDR3, as DNA: TGCGCCAGCAGCGCTGGACAGGGCGGAGTGGATGGCTACACCTTC.

The rearrangement links TRBV5-6 to TRBJ1-5; D is undetermined. V was shortened by 1 base and J by 2 bases, with 13 bases between the two germline ends. The length of the CDR3 is 16 residues. Germline V CDR1 and CDR2: SGHDT, YYEEEE. The CDR3 loop reads CASSLYVSGGNQPQHF. The CDR3 nucleotides are TGTGCCAGCAGCTTGTATGTGTCTGGGGGCAATCAGCCCCAGCATTTT.

The chain joins TRBV7-9 to TRBJ2-1; D is uncertain. Germline CDR1 is SEHNR and CDR2 is FQNEAQ (reference sequence). V was cut by 5 bases and J by 7 bases, with 9 bases left in between. The CDR3 runs 12 residues. Here the CDR3 DNA reads TGTGCCAGCAGCCACGAGAGGAATGAGCAGTTCTTC. Translated, it gives CASSHERNEQFF.

V is TRBV2 and J is TRBJ1-1; 8 bases line up with TRBD1. Per germline, CDR1 SNHLY and CDR2 FYNNEI. V lost 5 bases and J lost 5; bases outside the gene matches: 4. The CDR3 is 13 amino acids. CDR3 loop: CASSKQGETEAFF. The CDR3 nucleotides read TGTGCCAGCAGTAAACAGGGGGAAACTGAAGCTTTCTTT.

The rearrangement links TRBV7-9 to TRBJ1-1, with 8 bases lining up with TRBD1. The V gene's germline CDR1 is SEHNR and CDR2 FQNEAQ (reference sequence). Germline trimming cut 1 base from V and 5 bases from J; bases unmatched to any gene: 9. This CDR3 comprises 16 residues. For the CDR3, the DNA is TGTGCCAGCAGCTTAGGGACAGGGAGGGGGGAAACTGAAGCTTTCTTT. This encodes CASSLGTGRGETEAFF.

The genes are TRBV7-9 and TRBJ1-1; D is unresolved. Trimming shortened V by 6 bases and J by 0 bases, and 8 bases separated the two germline ends. This CDR3 is 13 amino acids long. Germline V CDR1 and CDR2: SEHNR, FQNEAQ (reference sequence). The CDR3 loop is CASSWEVNTEAFF. The CDR3 DNA reads as TGTGCCAGCAGTTGGGAGGTGAACACTGAAGCTTTCTTT.

The chain uses TRBV5-4 and TRBJ1-1; 11 positions agree with TRBD1. Germline trimming cut 4 bases from V and 2 bases from J; bases unmatched to any gene: 7. Germline CDR1 and CDR2: SGHNT and YYREEE (reference sequence). The CDR3 is 16 residues long. The chain's CDR3 is CASSPGTGGLNTEAFF. The CDR3 region has the DNA TGTGCCAGCAGCCCCGGGACAGGGGGACTCAACACTGAAGCTTTCTTT.

The genes are TRBV2 and TRBJ1-1, with D possibly TRBD1 on 6 matching bases. Germline CDR1 is SNHLY and CDR2 is FYNNEI. CDR3 length: 14 amino acids. V was trimmed by 1 base and J by 5 bases, leaving 11 bases between them. CDR3 region: CASSEVGQGTEAFF. The CDR3 nucleotides are TGTGCCAGCAGTGAAGTGGGGCAGGGGACTGAAGCTTTCTTT.

The chain couples TRBV27 to TRBJ1-2; D might be TRBD1 (5 bases). This CDR3 has 14 amino acids. Trimming removed 2 bases from V and 5 bases from J, with 12 bases in between. Germline CDR1 and CDR2: MNHEY and SMNVEV (reference sequence). DNA of the CDR3: TGTGCCAGCAGTTTAGGGGGTCTCGGGTATGGCTACACCTTC. Translated, it gives CASSLGGLGYGYTF.

V is TRBV6-6 and J is TRBJ2-1; D is uncertain. The CDR3 is 16 residues long. Germline-derived CDR1 and CDR2 are MNHNY and SVGAGI (reference sequence). Trimming removed 2 bases from V and 4 bases from J, with 15 bases in between. CDR3 in DNA: TGTGCCAGCAGTTACCCTCTCGTGACCGGGTACAATGAGCAGTTCTTC. Protein: CASSYPLVTGYNEQFF.

The chain has TRBV27 and TRBJ1-2, with D possibly being TRBD1 (6 bases). V lost 3 bases and J lost 2, with 7 bases in between. The length of the CDR3 is 13 residues. Germline loops: CDR1 MNHEY, CDR2 SMNVEV (reference sequence). CDR3 in DNA: TGTGCCAGCAGTTTCGGACAGAACTATGGCTACACCTTC. Residues: CASSFGQNYGYTF.

The V and J genes are TRBV9 and TRBJ1-2; D remains ambiguous. Trimming took 0 bases from V and 0 from J, leaving 15 bases between them. The CDR3 contains 17 residues. Germline V gives CDR1 SGDLS, CDR2 YYNGEE. CDR3 DNA: TGTGCCAGCAGCGTAGAGGAGTTTCCAACAGCTAACTATGGCTACACCTTC. Encoded protein: CASSVEEFPTANYGYTF.

V and J are TRBV6-1 and TRBJ1-2; 7 bases agree with TRBD1. There are 14 residues in the CDR3. From germline, CDR1 is MNHNS and CDR2 SASEGT. J lost 4 bases, V lost 6 bases, and 8 bases had no gene match. CDR3 DNA: TGTGCCAGCAGGCCCGAACAGGGGCCCTATGGCTACACCTTC. This encodes CASRPEQGPYGYTF.

The CDR3 protein is CASSYQRSNNEQFF. The CDR3 coding sequence is TGTGCCAGTAGTTATCAGCGGAGCAACAATGAGCAGTTCTTC. V usage is TRBV19 and J usage is TRBJ2-1; the D gene is possibly TRBD2 (5 bases). V was pared by 5 bases and J by 5 bases, with 13 bases between. Germline values: CDR1 LNHDA, CDR2 SQIVND (reference sequence). CDR3 size: 14 residues.

This clone was seen once. The genes are TRBV6-6 and TRBJ1-1; D is perhaps TRBD1 (6 bases). The CDR3 is 13 amino acids. V was cut by 0 bases and J by 4 bases, with 6 bases left in between. Per the germline V gene, CDR1 is MNHNY and CDR2 is SVGAGI (reference sequence). The CDR3 spells CASSYSGGTEAFF. The CDR3 DNA follows: TGTGCCAGCAGTTACTCAGGGGGCACTGAAGCTTTCTTT.

J is TRBJ2-1 and V is TRBV6-1, with 7 bases fitting TRBD1. The CDR3 runs to 15 residues. The V and J ends lost 3 bases and 10 bases, in that order; junction bases with no gene match: 12. Germline CDR1 and CDR2: MNHNS and SASEGT. The CDR3 loop reads CASSEHRGAVWEQFF. The CDR3 bases are TGTGCCAGCAGTGAGCACAGGGGAGCGGTTTGGGAGCAGTTCTTC.